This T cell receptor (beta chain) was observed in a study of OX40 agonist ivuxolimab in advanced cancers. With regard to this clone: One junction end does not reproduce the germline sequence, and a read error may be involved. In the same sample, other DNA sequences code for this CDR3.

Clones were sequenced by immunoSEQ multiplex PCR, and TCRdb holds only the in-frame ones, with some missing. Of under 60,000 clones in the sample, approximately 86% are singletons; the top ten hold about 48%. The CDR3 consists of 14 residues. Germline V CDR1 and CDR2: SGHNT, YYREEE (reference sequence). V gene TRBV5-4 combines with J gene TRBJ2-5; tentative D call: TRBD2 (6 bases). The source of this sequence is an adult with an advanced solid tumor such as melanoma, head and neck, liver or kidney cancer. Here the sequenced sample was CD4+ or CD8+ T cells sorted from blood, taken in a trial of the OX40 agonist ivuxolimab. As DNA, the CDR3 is TGTGCCAGTAGCTTAGTTAGCGGCCAAGAGACCCAGTACTTC. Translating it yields CASSLVSGQETQYF. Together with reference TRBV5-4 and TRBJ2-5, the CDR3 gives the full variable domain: ETGVTQSPTHLIKTRGQQVTLRCSSQSGHNTVSWYQQALGQGPQFIFQYYREEENGRGNFPPRFSGLQFPNYSSELNVNALELDDSALYLCASSLVSGQETQYFGPGTRLLVL.